A selection of T cell receptor beta chains follows, all from one sample in a study of regulatory T cells in long-lasting Graves disease. MiXCR was run by TCRdb on the multiplex PCR reads, yielding one entry per CDR3 protein. This table holds 400,000 to 500,000 distinct CDR3 sequences, less than 25% found once. Sequenced material: peripheral blood mononuclear cells (PBMCs), taken when the disease was refractory, from a patient treated with antithyroid drugs. The source is a female donor with Graves disease. Each CDR3 is given with its conserved first and last residue. D genes are given only for firm matches. Where a row states a size, it is once, few, many or the class of an expanded clone; other rows omit it.

abundance: many
d_gene: TRBD1
v_gene: TRBV20-1
j_gene: TRBJ2-4
CDR3nt: TGCAGTGCAAACCGCCCGGGACAGGGAAACATTCAGTACTTC
CDR3aa: CSANRPGQGNIQYF

abundance: many
d_gene: TRBD1
v_gene: TRBV12-5
j_gene: TRBJ2-3
CDR3nt: TGTGCTAGTGCCTCCGGGGACAGGGGGCAAACAGATACGCAGTATTTT
CDR3aa: CASASGDRGQTDTQYF

abundance: -
d_gene: TRBD1
v_gene: TRBV30
j_gene: TRBJ1-2
CDR3nt: TGTGCCTGGAGTGTGTCAGGGGGCCGTTTTGGCTATGGCTACACCTTC
CDR3aa: CAWSVSGGRFGYGYTF

abundance: many
d_gene: -
v_gene: TRBV28
j_gene: TRBJ1-1
CDR3nt: TGTGCCAGCAGTTTAGGCCAGAACAGGTTCTTGAACACTGAAGCTTTCTTT
CDR3aa: CASSLGQNRFLNTEAFF

abundance: many
d_gene: -
v_gene: TRBV20-1
j_gene: TRBJ1-2
CDR3nt: TGCAGTGCTAGCCTGTCCAGCGCGTGGTCTCCTAACTATGGCTACACCTTC
CDR3aa: CSASLSSAWSPNYGYTF

abundance: few
d_gene: -
v_gene: TRBV4-2
j_gene: TRBJ1-2
CDR3nt: TGTGCCAGCAGCCCTACAGGCTCGGAGGGCTACACCTTC
CDR3aa: CASSPTGSEGYTF

abundance: -
d_gene: TRBD1
v_gene: TRBV29-1
j_gene: TRBJ2-2
CDR3nt: TGCAGCGTTACACAGGGGGGTGGCGGGGAGCTGTTTTTT
CDR3aa: CSVTQGGGGELFF

abundance: many
d_gene: TRBD1
v_gene: TRBV5-1
j_gene: TRBJ1-6
CDR3nt: TGCGCCAGCAGCCAGGGACAGGTGGATTCACCCCTCCACTTT
CDR3aa: CASSQGQVDSPLHF

abundance: -
d_gene: -
v_gene: TRBV6-5
j_gene: TRBJ2-2
CDR3nt: TGTGCCAGCAGTTACTCCTTAGTGGTCGGGGAGCTGTTTTTT
CDR3aa: CASSYSLVVGELFF

abundance: many
d_gene: -
v_gene: TRBV2
j_gene: TRBJ1-6
CDR3nt: TGTGCCAGCAGTGAATCGGCGGGACGACCTTCTAATTCACCCCTCCACTTT
CDR3aa: CASSESAGRPSNSPLHF